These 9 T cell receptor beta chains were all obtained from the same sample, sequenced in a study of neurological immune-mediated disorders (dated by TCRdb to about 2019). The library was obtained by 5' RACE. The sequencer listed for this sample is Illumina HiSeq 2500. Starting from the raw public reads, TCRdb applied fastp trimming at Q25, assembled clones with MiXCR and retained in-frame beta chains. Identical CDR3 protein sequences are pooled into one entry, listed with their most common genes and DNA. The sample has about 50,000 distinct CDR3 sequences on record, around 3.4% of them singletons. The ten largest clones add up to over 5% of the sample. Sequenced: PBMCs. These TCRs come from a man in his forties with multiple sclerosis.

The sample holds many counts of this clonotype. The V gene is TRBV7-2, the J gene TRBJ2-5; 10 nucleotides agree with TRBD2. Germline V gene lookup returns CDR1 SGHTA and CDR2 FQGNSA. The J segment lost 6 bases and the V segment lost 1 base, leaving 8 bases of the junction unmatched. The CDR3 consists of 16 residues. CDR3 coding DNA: TGTGCCAGCAGCTTAGGCTCAGCGGGGGGGCCTCAGACCCAGTACTTC. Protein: CASSLGSAGGPQTQYF.

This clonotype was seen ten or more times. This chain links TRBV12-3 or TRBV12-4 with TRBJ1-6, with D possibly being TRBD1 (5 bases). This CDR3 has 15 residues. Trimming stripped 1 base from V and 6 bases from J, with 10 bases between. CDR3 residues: CASSLVGGSNSPLHF. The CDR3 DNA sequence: TGTGCCAGCAGTTTAGTGGGGGGGTCTAATTCACCCCTCCACTTT.

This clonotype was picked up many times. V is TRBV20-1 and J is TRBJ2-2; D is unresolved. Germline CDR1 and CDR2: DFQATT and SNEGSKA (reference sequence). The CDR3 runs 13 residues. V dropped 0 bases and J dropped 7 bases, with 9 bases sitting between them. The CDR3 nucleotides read TGCAGTGCTAGAGATCTTGTGGGCGGGGAGCTGTTTTTT. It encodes CSARDLVGGELFF.

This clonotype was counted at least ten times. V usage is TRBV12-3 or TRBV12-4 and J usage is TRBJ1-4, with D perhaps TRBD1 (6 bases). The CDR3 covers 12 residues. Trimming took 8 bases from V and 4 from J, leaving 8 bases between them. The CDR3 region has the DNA TGTGCCAGCCGGGACAATAATGAAAAACTGTTTTTT. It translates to CASRDNNEKLFF.

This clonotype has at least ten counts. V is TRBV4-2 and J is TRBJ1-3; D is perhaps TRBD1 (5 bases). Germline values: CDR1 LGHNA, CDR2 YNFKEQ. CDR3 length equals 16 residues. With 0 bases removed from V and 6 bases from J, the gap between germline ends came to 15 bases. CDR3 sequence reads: CASSQEDQGWKNTIYF. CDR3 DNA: TGTGCCAGCAGCCAAGAGGATCAGGGATGGAAAAACACCATATATTTT.

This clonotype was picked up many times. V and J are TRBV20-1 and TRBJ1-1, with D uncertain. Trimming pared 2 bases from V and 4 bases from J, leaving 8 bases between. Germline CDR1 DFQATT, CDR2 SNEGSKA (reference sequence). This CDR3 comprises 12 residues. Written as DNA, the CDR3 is TGCAGTGCTAGAAGGAAGGGCACTGAAGCTTTCTTT. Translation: CSARRKGTEAFF.

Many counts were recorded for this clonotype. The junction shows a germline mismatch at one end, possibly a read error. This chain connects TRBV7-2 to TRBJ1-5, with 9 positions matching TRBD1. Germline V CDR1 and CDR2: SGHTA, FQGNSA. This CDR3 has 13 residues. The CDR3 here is CASSWTGAQPQNF. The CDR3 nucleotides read TGTGCCAGCAGCTGGACAGGGGCGCAGCCCCAGAATTTT. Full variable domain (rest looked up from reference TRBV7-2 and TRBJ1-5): GAGVSQSPSNKVTEKGKDVELRCDPISGHTALYWYRQSLGQGLEFLIYFQGNSAPDKSGLPSDRFSAERTGGSVSTLTIQRTQQEDSAVYLCASSWTGAQPQNFGDGTRLSIL.

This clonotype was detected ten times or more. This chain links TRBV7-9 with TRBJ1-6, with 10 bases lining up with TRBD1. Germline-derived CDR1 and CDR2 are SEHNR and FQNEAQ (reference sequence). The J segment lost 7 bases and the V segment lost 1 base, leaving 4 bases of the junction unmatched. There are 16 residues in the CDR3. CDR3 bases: TGTGCCAGCAGCTTAGGGGGGACAGGGGAAAATTCACCCCTCCACTTT. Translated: CASSLGGTGENSPLHF.

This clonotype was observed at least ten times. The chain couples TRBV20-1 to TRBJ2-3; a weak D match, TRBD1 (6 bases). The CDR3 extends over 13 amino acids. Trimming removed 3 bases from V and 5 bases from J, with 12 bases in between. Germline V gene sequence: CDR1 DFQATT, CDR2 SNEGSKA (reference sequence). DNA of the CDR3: TGCAGTGCTAGGGGGGCCCGGGGAGATACGCAGTATTTT. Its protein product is CSARGARGDTQYF.